Shown below are 10 T cell receptor beta chains from a single sample sequenced in a study of T cell responses to AZD1222 COVID-19 vaccine. Sequencing used immunoSEQ multiplex PCR; TCRdb keeps in-frame clones, though not all of them. The sample consists of about 49,000 clones, about three quarters of them appearing once. The specimen comprised peripheral blood, sampled on day 0 of AZD1222 vaccination. The receptors stem from an adult in good health.

Only one count was recorded for this clone. The genes are TRBV2 and TRBJ2-1; 14 bases fit TRBD2. The V segment lost 8 bases and the J segment 15 bases; nucleotides outside the gene matches: 12. The CDR3 has 14 residues. CDR1 and CDR2 (germline): SNHLY, FYNNEI. CDR3 nucleotides: TGTGCCAGCGTAAAGGGACTAGCGGGAGACCCGTCGTTCTTC. This sequence encodes CASVKGLAGDPSFF.

Only one count was recorded for this clone. The chain joins TRBV19 to TRBJ1-5, with unresolved D. The germline CDR1 and CDR2 sequences are LNHDA and SQIVND (reference sequence). This CDR3 is built from 14 residues. V lost 6 bases and J 0 bases, leaving 9 bases between the germline ends. For the CDR3, the DNA is TGTGCCAGTAGAAAAGAAATTAGCAATCAGCCCCAGCATTTT. As protein: CASRKEISNQPQHF.

This chain connects TRBV7-9 to TRBJ1-5; the D gene is possibly TRBD1 (6 bases). Germline CDR1 SEHNR, CDR2 FQNEAQ (reference sequence). The CDR3 loop spans 18 amino acids. V dropped 2 bases and J dropped 2 bases, with 19 bases sitting between them. The CDR3 region is CASSLYPGGAEGNQPQHF. The CDR3 DNA reads as TGTGCCAGCAGCTTATACCCTGGGGGGGCGGAAGGCAATCAGCCCCAGCATTTT.

The gene calls are TRBV3-1 (or the pseudogene TRBV3-2) and TRBJ2-5; D is possibly TRBD2 (5 bases). This CDR3 region has 15 residues. Looked up from germline, CDR1 is LGHDT and CDR2 is YNNKEL (reference sequence). V gave up 0 bases and J gave up 7 bases, with 15 bases separating them. The CDR3 DNA reads as TGTGCCAGCAGCCAAGAATCGGGGAGTCGGGGGACCCAGTACTTC. It is translated as CASSQESGSRGTQYF.

This clone has ten or more counts. This chain connects TRBV7-9 to TRBJ1-2; tentatively, D is TRBD1 (6 bases). Trimming took off 2 bases at V and 7 bases at J, with 17 bases between the two ends. Germline V CDR1 and CDR2: SEHNR, FQNEAQ (reference sequence). This CDR3 is built from 15 residues. In DNA form, the CDR3 reads TGTGCCAGCAGCTTAATAGGGGGGTCAGGTGGTGGCTACACCTTC. It encodes CASSLIGGSGGGYTF.

The CDR3 protein is CASSEIAGGPGEQFF. The DNA of the CDR3 is TGCGCCAGCAGTGAGATAGCGGGAGGGCCCGGTGAGCAGTTCTTC. The chain links TRBV10-1 to TRBJ2-1, with 11 bases identical to TRBD2. Germline V gene data show CDR1 as WNHNN and CDR2 as SYGVQD (reference sequence). The CDR3 is 15 residues long. The ends lost 2 bases at V and 9 bases at J; junction bases unmatched: 6.

In this sample, this clone turned up a few times. The rearrangement links TRBV30 to TRBJ1-2; 7 bases match TRBD1. CDR1 and CDR2 from the germline V gene are GTSNPN and SVGIG (reference sequence). V shed 4 bases, J shed 5 bases, and the junction held 4 bases outside the gene matches. This CDR3 comprises 12 residues. CDR3 in amino acids: CAWNGQVYGYTF. CDR3 coding DNA: TGTGCCTGGAATGGACAGGTATATGGCTACACCTTC. The full variable domain, in which reference TRBV30 and TRBJ1-2 provide the parts outside the CDR3, is SQTIHQWPATLVQPVGSPLSLECTVEGTSNPNLYWYRQAAGRGLQLLFYSVGIGQISSEVPQNLSASRPQDRQFILSSKKLLLSDSGFYLCAWNGQVYGYTFGSGTRLTVV.

V and J are TRBV5-1 and TRBJ1-6; D remains unclear. Germline CDR1 reads SGHRS; CDR2 reads YFSETQ. The CDR3 totals 15 residues. V lost 0 bases and J 7 bases, leaving 11 bases between the germline ends. The CDR3: CASSLDGTTNSPLHF. CDR3 nucleotides: TGCGCCAGCAGCTTGGATGGCACCACCAATTCACCCCTCCACTTT.

CDR3 DNA: TGTGCCAGCAGCTTAATAGCCAGCGGGCCCCTCGATGAGCAGTTCTTC. It is translated as CASSLIASGPLDEQFF. The chain uses TRBV7-3 and TRBJ2-1; a weak D match, TRBD2 (6 bases). V was trimmed by 1 base and J by 8 bases, leaving 18 bases between them. The CDR3 covers 16 residues. Germline-derived CDR1 and CDR2 are SGHTA and FQGTGA. The full variable domain, in which reference TRBV7-3 and TRBJ2-1 provide the parts outside the CDR3, is GAGVSQTPSNKVTEKGKYVELRCDPISGHTALYWYRQSLGQGPEFLIYFQGTGAADDSGLPNDRFFAVRPEGSVSTLKIQRTERGDSAVYLCASSLIASGPLDEQFFGPGTRLTVL.

The gene calls are TRBV11-2 and TRBJ2-7; D ambiguous. The germline V and J ends were trimmed by 4 bases and 3 bases, with 13 bases remaining between them. Germline assignment: CDR1 SGHAT and CDR2 FQNNGV. This CDR3 is 14 amino acids long. The CDR3 loop is CASSSSLSNYEQYV. For the CDR3, the DNA is TGTGCCAGCAGCTCGAGCCTTAGCAACTACGAGCAGTACGTC.